A selection of T cell receptor beta chains follows, all from one sample in a study of T-cell reconstitution after alpha-beta-depleted transplantation in children. TCRdb reprocessed the PCR reads with MiXCR, giving one entry per CDR3 protein. The sample carries over 150,000 distinct CDR3 sequences, 11% recorded once. Sequenced here: PBMCs, sampled before TCRalphabeta/CD19-depleted stem cell transplant. These receptors were obtained from a boy younger than 10 with acute myeloid leukemia, due to receive a stem cell transplant. The conserved cysteine and the conserved F or W are not part of the CDR3 here. The D gene is left open where the match is weak.

J,D,V,CDR3
TRBJ1-5,-,TRBV11-3,ASSLFSHPANQPQH
TRBJ2-3,-,TRBV2,ASRKSGPDTDTQY
TRBJ1-2,-,TRBV4-1,ASSQGSRRRGDYGYT
TRBJ1-1,-,TRBV29-1,SVGLRLGVNTEAF
TRBJ2-3,TRBD1,TRBV27,ASSPTGFLTDTQY
TRBJ2-5,TRBD2,TRBV2,ASRKGLAESAQY
TRBJ1-1,-,TRBV6-5,ASSYSRGYNTEAF
TRBJ1-2,TRBD1,TRBV7-9,ASSLGQGEYGYT
TRBJ2-3,TRBD2,TRBV5-1,ASSLARLAVTDTQY
TRBJ2-3,-,TRBV29-1,SVRTGSTDTQY
TRBJ1-1,TRBD1,TRBV2,ASMTGEAF
TRBJ2-3,-,TRBV20-1,SARGGLGPDTQY
TRBJ1-5,-,TRBV15,ATSSGTNQPQH
TRBJ1-1,-,TRBV12-3/TRBV12-4,ASSLGRLPEAF
TRBJ2-3,TRBD1,TRBV12-3/TRBV12-4,ASSSHLGQGTDTQY
TRBJ1-2,-,TRBV24-1,ATSAGTGYGYT
TRBJ1-2,-,TRBV4-1,ASSQDLGYGYT
TRBJ1-3,-,TRBV10-3,AISLRVGRGAFSGNTIY
TRBJ2-2,-,TRBV3-1,ASSQLADTGELF
TRBJ2-2,TRBD2,TRBV10-2,ASSSLAGGFGELF
TRBJ2-7,-,TRBV28,ASSLPPETYEQY
TRBJ2-5,-,TRBV4-1,ASSQGYRPEETQY
TRBJ1-2,-,TRBV7-9,ASSFGGAGPYYGYT
TRBJ2-7,TRBD1,TRBV9,ASSGQGREQY
TRBJ2-5,-,TRBV7-3,ASSRAGQGETQY
TRBJ2-3,TRBD2,TRBV10-3,AIRKAGEGDTQY
TRBJ2-1,-,TRBV27,ASSPQDNEQF
TRBJ2-3,-,TRBV6-1,ASTPRGTSTDTQY
TRBJ1-1,-,TRBV7-9,ATEVGTEAF
TRBJ1-2,-,TRBV3-1,ASSQLDGDYT
TRBJ1-4,-,TRBV6-1,ASMGTATNEKLF